This TCR beta chain is from a study of cytomegalovirus exposure and HLA in healthy donors. Overall study findings and caveats: Some TCR beta chains (roughly 150 of them) were listed as cytomegalovirus-associated. With high specificity and sensitivity, the classifier reportedly diagnosed cytomegalovirus status. According to a later analysis, TCR clusters from the first cohort tended to co-occur in the 120 or so validation repertoires.

The germline gives CDR1 SGDLS, CDR2 YYNGEE. Trimming stripped 0 bases from V and 4 bases from J, with 13 bases between. The CDR3 runs to 15 residues. The validation cohort, a group of around 130 subjects, included the donors and was separate from the roughly 720-subject first cohort. Comment on this clone: The antigen remains undetermined.

Assay: immunoSEQ multiplex PCR; the TCRdb copy retains only in-frame clones and omits some. This repertoire shows more than 50,000 clones, around nine tenths found once; its top ten account for about 2.2%. V gene TRBV9 combines with J gene TRBJ1-2; D call uncertain. The sample consisted of PBMCs. This TCR was recovered from a woman in her 30s in good health and CMV-seronegative. CDR3: CASSVAEVFPYGYTF. The DNA for the CDR3 is TGTGCCAGCAGCGTAGCGGAGGTCTTTCCCTATGGCTACACCTTC.